This record concerns one TCR beta chain sequence. As yet, its antigen is unknown. Profiled with immunoSEQ multiplex PCR; TCRdb holds only in-frame clones, not every one. The sample gives roughly 7,400 clones, about 74% of which show up once; around 15% is in the top ten. The data originate from a study of chemoradiotherapy in HPV16-positive cancers. For the study at large: Candidate HPV-specific clones and shared TCR motifs came from two HPV16-positive patients. Study-wide results and caveats: Candidate HPV-specific clones and E7-related TCR motifs grew in tumor during treatment. HPV-responsive T-cell expansion during chemoradiotherapy was linked to improved recurrence-free survival in HPV16-positive patients. Functional assays defining HPV-specific T cells used only a couple of HPV16-positive patients.

The germline V gene encodes CDR1 LGHNA and CDR2 YNFKEQ. With 10 bases clipped from V and 0 bases from J, the junction kept 18 bases outside the gene matches. This CDR3 contains 19 residues. The sample in question was tumor tissue, obtained from a patient who underwent chemoradiotherapy. This sequence originates from a human donor with HPV-associated anogenital cancer. This rearrangement joins TRBV4-2 to TRBJ1-6; 7 bases match TRBD1. CDR3 residues: CATSRLRQGVSSYNSPLHF. As DNA, the CDR3 is TGTGCCACCTCAAGATTGCGGCAGGGGGTAAGCTCCTATAATTCACCCCTCCACTTT.